The clone carrying this T cell receptor (beta chain) was counted at least ten times. TCR beta CDR3 region amplification was performed from RNA transcripts. A first-round RT-PCR of the TCR CDR3 used the HTBI primer set. TCRdb re-called the multiplex PCR reads with MiXCR, one entry per CDR3 protein. This table has hundreds of thousands of distinct CDR3 sequences, about 20% appearing once. Germline CDR1 is SGHAT and CDR2 is FQNNGV. V was trimmed by 4 bases and J by 7 bases, leaving 11 bases between them. The CDR3 consists of 12 residues. These data come from a study of T cells in Graves' hyperthyroidism and ophthalmopathy. The study excluded patients with uncontrolled infection, other autoimmune disease, pregnancy or lactation. On the basis of clinical symptoms, serum thyroxine and TRAb, thyroid ultrasound and orbital computed tomography, diagnoses were made.

J is TRBJ2-7 and V is TRBV11-2; possibly TRBD2 for D (6 bases). The sequencing input was blood. The clonotype comes from an older woman with Graves' ophthalmopathy. The CDR3 protein is CASSSNRGEQYF. The CDR3 region has the DNA TGTGCCAGCAGCTCCAACCGGGGGGAGCAGTACTTC.